This T cell receptor (beta chain) stems from a study of T cell responses to AZD1222 COVID-19 vaccine. Findings and caveats of the study: Only after the peak T cell response were repertoires sampled.

In the case of this clone: Its antigen remains unidentified.

Germline V gene sequence: CDR1 MNHEY, CDR2 SVGEGT. The V end was cut by 4 bases, the J end by 11 bases, with 23 bases between. The CDR3 spans 16 residues. The protocol was immunoSEQ multiplex PCR, while the TCRdb copy is restricted to in-frame clones and leaves out a portion. The sample has approximately 30,000 clones, about three quarters seen once. This material consisted of peripheral blood, taken on day 0 of AZD1222 vaccination. V and J are TRBV6-2 or TRBV6-3 and TRBJ2-2; D is perhaps TRBD1 (6 bases). The receptor's source is an adult in good health. The CDR3 sequence: CASSSRGRRLGPELFF. As DNA, the CDR3 is TGTGCCAGCAGTTCCAGGGGAAGGCGGCTTGGACCCGAGCTGTTTTTT.